This T cell receptor (beta chain) was documented in a study of cytomegalovirus exposure and HLA in healthy donors. The study's findings and limits: Later analysis identified a missense DCLRE1C variant that was linked to TCR beta V- and J-gene trimming. A few CMV-associated chains were confirmed in vitro to be specific for CMV antigens. The majority of CMV-associated TCR beta chains were reported as apparently HLA-restricted in a later analysis.

The V gene end was trimmed by 3 bases and the J gene end by 5 bases; junction bases not matched to a gene: 6. The CDR3 is 16 amino acids. CDR1 is KGHSH, CDR2 LQKENI, per germline. This clone was picked up a small number of times. The antigen remains undetermined. The study ran its PCR with 60 Vbeta and 13 Jbeta primers. The table came from immunoSEQ multiplex PCR; TCRdb's copy has only in-frame clones and leaves some out. The sample has 160,000 or so clones; almost 80% are singletons. The receptor was isolated from a male donor in good health and CMV-seronegative. Sequencing was performed on PBMCs. V and J are TRBV18 and TRBJ2-2, with TRBD2 identical over 10 bases. The CDR3 reads CASSPLAGGETGELFF. In DNA form, the CDR3 reads TGTGCCAGCTCACCCTTAGCGGGAGGAGAAACCGGGGAGCTGTTTTTT.